One sample yielded the 27 T cell receptor beta chains listed below, sequenced in a study of circulating tumor DNA in untreated peripheral T-cell lymphoma. This table comes from immunoSEQ multiplex PCR, and its TCRdb copy is limited to in-frame clones, with some not included. Of some 10,000 clones listed, 65% to 80% are singletons. The sequencing input was tumor tissue. These receptors came from a human donor with peripheral T-cell lymphoma.

The chain combines TRBV5-1 with TRBJ1-1; perhaps TRBD1 as D (5 bases). In germline, CDR1 is SGHRS, CDR2 YFSETQ. Trimming stripped 4 bases from V and 3 bases from J, with 22 bases between. CDR3 length: 17 amino acids. Here the CDR3 DNA reads TGCGCCAGCAGCCAGAGCCCTGGGGGGGGAAAAGACACTGAAGCTTTCTTT. The encoded protein is CASSQSPGGGKDTEAFF. The full variable domain, rest sourced from reference TRBV5-1 and TRBJ1-1, is KAGVTQTPRYLIKTRGQQVTLSCSPISGHRSVSWYQQTPGQGLQFLFEYFSETQRNKGNFPGRFSGRQFSNSRSEMNVSTLELGDSALYLCASSQSPGGGKDTEAFFGQGTRLTVV.

CDR3 sequence: CASSSRVGNQPQHF. The CDR3 nucleotides are TGTGCCAGCAGTTCGAGGGTTGGCAATCAGCCCCAGCATTTT. The chain combines TRBV28 with TRBJ1-5; D remains unclear. Trimming removed 4 bases from V and 2 bases from J, with 9 bases in between. Germline CDR1 MDHEN, CDR2 SYDVKM. The CDR3 is 14 amino acids.

The chain joins TRBV18 to TRBJ1-1; D ambiguous. The V and J ends lost 6 bases and 4 bases respectively, with 12 bases between them. The CDR3 is 13 residues long. Germline V gene sequence: CDR1 KGHSH, CDR2 LQKENI. CDR3 in DNA: TGTGCCAGCTCCCGGGGTGGGCCCACTGAAGCTTTCTTT. This gives the protein CASSRGGPTEAFF.

This clone was found once. This chain uses TRBV12-5 with TRBJ1-1; possibly TRBD1 for D (5 bases). V was cut by 5 bases and J by 0 bases, with 10 bases left in between. The CDR3 contains 14 residues. Germline CDR1 LGHNT, CDR2 FRNRAP. The CDR3 DNA reads as TGTGCTAGTGGTGCCGGGACTATGAACACTGAAGCTTTCTTT. It yields the protein CASGAGTMNTEAFF.

The rearrangement joins TRBV5-1 to TRBJ2-3; TRBD2 agrees at 8 bases. This CDR3 comprises 17 residues. V lost 0 bases to trimming and J lost 1 base; unmatched junction nucleotides: 7. CDR1 is SGHRS, CDR2 YFSETQ, per germline. The CDR3 loop is CASSLGVSGLGTDTQYF. CDR3 DNA sequence: TGCGCCAGCAGCTTGGGAGTGTCGGGACTAGGCACAGATACGCAGTATTTT.

The chain couples TRBV19 to TRBJ1-2, with 9 bases fitting TRBD1. Trimming removed 5 bases from V and 8 bases from J; junction bases left unmatched: 6. The CDR3 is 13 residues long. The germline V gene encodes CDR1 LNHDA and CDR2 SQIVND (reference sequence). CDR3 sequence reads: CASSSRDREGYTF. CDR3 DNA sequence: TGTGCCAGTAGTTCCCGGGACAGGGAGGGCTACACCTTC.

In DNA, the CDR3 is TGTGCCAGTAGTAGCCGAGGAGGGAGGAGCTCCTACAATGAGCAGTTCTTC. This gives the protein CASSSRGGRSSYNEQFF. The gene calls are TRBV19 and TRBJ2-1; D possibly corresponds to TRBD2 (6 bases). Trimming cost V 4 bases and J 0 bases, with 16 bases left between them. Germline V gene lookup returns CDR1 LNHDA and CDR2 SQIVND (reference sequence). The CDR3 has 17 amino acids.

This clone appeared a few times. The chain carries TRBV6-8 and TRBJ2-5; 11 bases are shared with TRBD2. J was trimmed by 1 base and V by 6 bases; bases with no gene match: 4. Germline CDR1 is MNHGY and CDR2 is SAAAGT. The CDR3 runs to 15 residues. In DNA, the CDR3 is TGTGCCAGCAGATTAGCGGGGGGGGTCCAAGAGACCCAGTACTTC. Its translation is CASRLAGGVQETQYF.

This rearrangement joins TRBV6-8 to TRBJ2-7, with a weak D call TRBD1 (6 bases). The V and J ends lost 5 bases and 2 bases respectively, with 10 bases between them. Germline CDR1 reads MNHGY; CDR2 reads SAAAGT. This CDR3 spans 13 amino acids. CDR3 DNA: TGTGCCAGCAGTCTCAGGGGAACCTACGAGCAGTACTTC. It is translated as CASSLRGTYEQYF.

The CDR3 loop reads CASIPHRLNTEAFF. CDR3 DNA: TGTGCCAGTATCCCTCACCGGTTGAACACTGAAGCTTTCTTT. The rearrangement links TRBV19 to TRBJ1-1; no firm D call. Trimming shortened V by 7 bases and J by 0 bases, and 12 bases separated the two germline ends. This CDR3 comprises 14 residues. In germline, CDR1 is LNHDA, CDR2 SQIVND (reference sequence).

This chain links TRBV12-5 with TRBJ2-3, with D possibly matching TRBD2 (6 bases). From germline, CDR1 is LGHNT and CDR2 FRNRAP. The CDR3 has 17 residues. V was pared by 0 bases and J by 2 bases, with 15 bases between. Here the CDR3 DNA reads TGTGCTAGTGGTTTGGTACGTGGACTATTCCCCACAGATACGCAGTATTTT. Translated: CASGLVRGLFPTDTQYF.

This chain connects TRBV11-3 to TRBJ2-6, with D maybe TRBD2 (6 bases). Germline CDR1 reads SGHNT; CDR2 reads YENEEA. The ends were cut back, 7 bases at V and 0 bases at J, with 19 bases in the middle. This CDR3 has 18 residues. CDR3 sequence reads: CASTSRRAGTSGANVLTF. Here the CDR3 DNA reads TGTGCCAGCACCTCCCGGAGGGCAGGTACCTCTGGGGCCAACGTCCTGACTTTC.

This clone was observed a single time. This sequence joins TRBV30 and TRBJ2-7; 8 nucleotides agree with TRBD2. The germline CDR1 and CDR2 sequences are GTSNPN and SVGIG (reference sequence). This CDR3 has 14 amino acids. V lost 0 bases to trimming and J lost 4 bases; unmatched junction nucleotides: 5. The CDR3 region is CAWSVGGEFYEQYF. CDR3 in DNA: TGTGCCTGGAGTGTCGGGGGGGAATTTTACGAGCAGTACTTC.

The V call is TRBV25-1, the J call TRBJ2-1; no definite D call. CDR1 is MGHDK and CDR2 is SYGVNS in the germline V gene. This CDR3 contains 12 residues. With 2 bases removed from V and 9 bases from J, the gap between germline ends came to 8 bases. The CDR3: CASSEDWGEQFF. As DNA, the CDR3 is TGTGCCAGCAGTGAAGACTGGGGTGAGCAGTTCTTC.

The rearrangement uses TRBV15 and TRBJ1-2; D not certain. This CDR3 has 14 residues. Between the trimmed V and J ends, which lost 0 bases and 5 bases, there was a span of 10 bases. CDR1 is LNHNV and CDR2 is YYDKDF in the germline V gene (reference sequence). This chain's CDR3 is CATSRDYVGYGYTF. The CDR3 nucleotides read TGTGCCACCAGCAGAGATTACGTGGGGTATGGCTACACCTTC.

J is TRBJ2-6 and V is TRBV28; D may be TRBD1 (6 bases). V lost 5 bases to trimming and J lost 0 bases, with 8 bases between them. CDR3 length equals 15 residues. In germline, CDR1 is MDHEN, CDR2 SYDVKM. CDR3 sequence: CASSKGGSGANVLTF. CDR3 DNA: TGTGCCAGCAGTAAAGGGGGCTCTGGGGCCAACGTCCTGACTTTC.

This rearrangement joins TRBV28 to TRBJ1-4; D gene unclear. V lost 7 bases and J lost 4, with 7 bases in between. CDR1 and CDR2 (germline): MDHEN, SYDVKM. The CDR3 covers 12 residues. The CDR3 region is CASKGNNEKLFF. In nucleotides, the CDR3 is TGTGCCAGCAAGGGAAATAATGAAAAACTGTTTTTT.

This clone was recorded once. CDR3 sequence (DNA): TGTGCCAGCAGTGACACGAGGGCTGGGGCCAACGTCCTGACTTTC. This translates into CASSDTRAGANVLTF. This chain joins TRBV25-1 and TRBJ2-6; perhaps TRBD2 as D (5 bases). Per the germline V gene, CDR1 is MGHDK and CDR2 is SYGVNS. The CDR3 runs 15 residues. V shed 3 bases and J shed 2 bases, with 8 bases lying between them.

This clone was counted a few times. The chain uses TRBV11-3 and TRBJ2-1; D not certain. CDR1 SGHNT and CDR2 YENEEA come from the germline V gene. The CDR3 sequence is 16 residues long. V was pared by 3 bases and J by 4 bases, with 16 bases between. The CDR3 spells CASSFEVYSRYNEQFF. The CDR3 DNA sequence: TGTGCCAGCAGCTTCGAAGTCTACTCCAGGTACAATGAGCAGTTCTTC.

The table lists this clone with a count of one. The chain links TRBV7-6 to TRBJ2-1; 9 bases match TRBD2. The trim removed 5 bases at V and 8 bases at J, leaving 10 bases unmatched. Germline loops: CDR1 SGHVS, CDR2 FNYEAQ. The CDR3 length is 15 residues. The CDR3 DNA is TGTGCCAGCAGCGAAGTAGCGGGGGCAGTCGATGAGCAGTTCTTC. Its translation is CASSEVAGAVDEQFF.

The rearrangement links TRBV5-1 to TRBJ1-3, with D perhaps TRBD1 (6 bases). V was clipped by 3 bases and J by 1 base, with 8 bases between them. Germline loops: CDR1 SGHRS, CDR2 YFSETQ. There are 14 residues in the CDR3. The CDR3 reads CASSSQGSGNTIYF. CDR3 sequence (DNA): TGCGCCAGCAGCTCACAGGGTTCTGGAAACACCATATATTTT.

This clone was seen only a few times. One junction end disagrees with the germline gene, perhaps due to a read error. The V and J genes are TRBV11-3 and TRBJ2-2, with unresolved D. The V gene's germline CDR1 is SGHNT and CDR2 YENEEA. This CDR3 comprises 15 residues. The CDR3 sequence: CASSLSPGTPGELFF. The CDR3 coding sequence is TGTGCTAGCAGCTTAAGTCCGGGTACTCCCGGGGAGCTGTTTTTT.

This clone was found a few times. Other DNA sequences in the same sample also yield this CDR3. The CDR3, as DNA: TGTGCCAGCAGCTTAGGATTCTTTAACACCGGGGAGCTGTTTTTT. It translates to CASSLGFFNTGELFF. The V gene is TRBV11-3, the J gene TRBJ2-2; D gene ambiguous. This CDR3 spans 15 amino acids. Between the trimmed V and J ends, which lost 1 base and 2 bases, there was a span of 8 bases. The germline CDR1 and CDR2 sequences are SGHNT and YENEEA. The full variable domain, with the rest looked up from reference TRBV11-3 and TRBJ2-2, is EAGVVQSPRYKIIEKKQPVAFWCNPISGHNTLYWYLQNLGQGPELLIRYENEEAVDDSQLPKDRFSAERLKGVDSTLKIQPAELGDSAVYLCASSLGFFNTGELFFGEGSRLTVL.

This chain joins TRBV6-8 and TRBJ2-5; perhaps TRBD1 as D (5 bases). Germline V gene lookup returns CDR1 MNHGY and CDR2 SAAAGT. CDR3 size: 14 residues. Trimming took off 6 bases at V and 1 base at J, with 12 bases between the two ends. The CDR3 loop reads CASSNDRIQETQYF. CDR3 nucleotide sequence: TGTGCCAGCAGCAACGACAGAATCCAAGAGACCCAGTACTTC.

The chain uses TRBV6-8 and TRBJ1-5; TRBD1 aligns across 8 bases. Germline CDR1 MNHGY, CDR2 SAAAGT. The CDR3 extends over 14 amino acids. The trim removed 6 bases at V and 6 bases at J, leaving 7 bases unmatched. The CDR3: CASSRQGAGQPQHF. For the CDR3, the DNA is TGTGCCAGCAGCCGGCAGGGGGCCGGTCAGCCCCAGCATTTT.

The genes are TRBV18 and TRBJ2-7; weak D call: TRBD1 (5 bases). Trimming stripped 6 bases from V and 5 bases from J, with 14 bases between. Germline V gene lookup returns CDR1 KGHSH and CDR2 LQKENI. The CDR3 is 13 residues long. The chain's CDR3 is CASSSAGSNEQYF. As DNA, the CDR3 is TGTGCCAGCTCTTCGGCAGGGTCCAACGAGCAGTACTTC.

This chain uses TRBV19 with TRBJ1-2; D may be TRBD1 (5 bases). CDR1 LNHDA and CDR2 SQIVND come from the germline V gene (reference sequence). This CDR3 is built from 15 residues. V lost 10 bases to trimming and J lost 2 bases, with 20 bases between them. CDR3 amino acids: CATSRATGYNYGYTF. CDR3 sequence (DNA): TGTGCCACCAGTAGGGCAACAGGTTACAACTATGGCTACACCTTC.